These 16 T cell receptor beta chains were all obtained from the same sample, sequenced in a study of vaccination effects on CD4 cells after COVID-19. Researchers isolated CD4+ T cells once roughly nine days of culture had elapsed. Here immunoSEQ multiplex PCR was the method, and the copy in TCRdb shows in-frame clones only, minus some. This sample has approximately 37,000 clones, with roughly 80% found just once. These receptors' targets are unknown. Sequenced material: CD4+ T cells from PBMCs cultured without peptide, taken before COVID-19 vaccination. Every receptor here comes from a human donor who received a COVID-19 vaccine.

This clone was seen just once. The rearrangement links TRBV5-1 to TRBJ1-3, with D perhaps TRBD1 (6 bases). The V and J ends lost 4 bases and 1 base respectively, with 24 bases between them. This CDR3 comprises 19 residues. Germline loops: CDR1 SGHRS, CDR2 YFSETQ. The CDR3 bases are TGCGCCAGCAGCCAACGGCATTACAGGGAAAAGGCATCTGGAAACACCATATATTTT. Protein product: CASSQRHYREKASGNTIYF.

CDR3 DNA sequence: TGTGCCAGTAGTCAATCCCGGGGCAATCAGCCCCAGCATTTT. Translating gives CASSQSRGNQPQHF. The chain links TRBV19 to TRBJ1-5; no reliable D call. The CDR3 extends over 14 amino acids. Germline V lookup: CDR1 LNHDA, CDR2 SQIVND (reference sequence). V shed 5 bases and J shed 2 bases, with 10 bases lying between them.

The chain uses TRBV28 and TRBJ2-2, with TRBD1 matching 7 bases. Germline-derived CDR1 and CDR2 are MDHEN and SYDVKM. The CDR3 has 15 residues. The junction had 6 bases not matched to a gene; V was cut back by 1 base and J by 7 bases. The CDR3 sequence is CASSLSTGFGGELFF. For the CDR3, the DNA is TGTGCCAGCAGTTTATCGACAGGGTTCGGCGGGGAGCTGTTTTTT.

The genes are TRBV11-2 and TRBJ2-5; D might be TRBD2 (5 bases). The length of the CDR3 is 15 residues. V dropped 1 base and J dropped 5 bases, with 14 bases sitting between them. CDR1 and CDR2 (germline): SGHAT, FQNNGV. CDR3: CASSLGGPTVETQYF. DNA of the CDR3: TGTGCCAGCAGCTTAGGAGGGCCCACTGTGGAGACCCAGTACTTC.

This chain joins TRBV6-1 and TRBJ2-4; unclear D gene. Germline CDR1 is MNHNS and CDR2 is SASEGT. V was shortened by 0 bases and J by 0 bases, with 18 bases between the two germline ends. The length of the CDR3 is 19 residues. The CDR3 is CASSEALIYTPLAKNIQYF. The CDR3 nucleotides are TGTGCCAGCAGTGAAGCGCTTATATACACCCCTCTAGCCAAAAACATTCAGTACTTC.

V and J are TRBV4-1 and TRBJ2-1, with D possibly called TRBD1 or TRBD2 (5 bases each). Trimming took off 0 bases at V and 7 bases at J, with 19 bases between the two ends. CDR1 MGHRA and CDR2 YSYEKL come from the germline V gene. This CDR3 has 17 residues. The CDR3 DNA is TGCGCCAGCAGCCAAGATGCGTGGGGTTGGGGGTGGAATGAGCAGTTCTTC. Its translation: CASSQDAWGWGWNEQFF.

This rearrangement joins TRBV19 to TRBJ1-3, with D unclear. The CDR3 length is 13 residues. The germline CDR1 and CDR2 sequences are LNHDA and SQIVND (reference sequence). With 8 bases removed from V and 4 bases from J, the gap between germline ends came to 12 bases. The CDR3: CASLGFYGNTIYF. CDR3 bases: TGTGCCAGTTTGGGCTTTTACGGAAACACCATATATTTT.

CDR3 DNA sequence: TGTGCCAGCAGCGCATATCTCGCGACAGATACGCAGTATTTT. Its protein product is CASSAYLATDTQYF. The genes are TRBV7-2 and TRBJ2-3; D is unclear. Per germline, CDR1 SGHTA and CDR2 FQGNSA. The CDR3 spans 14 residues. V dropped 5 bases and J dropped 3 bases, with 12 bases sitting between them.

The chain employs TRBV11-2 and TRBJ1-1; 8 bases are shared with TRBD1. The CDR3 has 14 amino acids. The J segment lost 2 bases and the V segment lost 8 bases, leaving 7 bases of the junction unmatched. Looked up from germline, CDR1 is SGHAT and CDR2 is FQNNGV. The CDR3 region is CASRSRGPNTEAFF. CDR3 in DNA: TGTGCCAGCCGGAGCAGGGGGCCCAACACTGAAGCTTTCTTT.

This rearrangement joins TRBV6-5 to TRBJ1-6; D ambiguous. This CDR3 is built from 14 residues. CDR1 and CDR2 (germline): MNHEY, SVGAGI. V was cut by 5 bases and J by 9 bases, with 14 bases left in between. The CDR3 DNA sequence: TGTGCCAGCAGTCACGGGCGGGGAGGTTCACCCCTCCACTTT. Protein sequence: CASSHGRGGSPLHF.

J is TRBJ2-7 and V is TRBV7-8; D might be TRBD1 (6 bases). Germline CDR1 and CDR2: SGHVS and FQNEAQ. This CDR3 is 14 amino acids long. Trimming removed 1 base from V and 3 bases from J, with 10 bases in between. CDR3 amino acids: CASSLEAGVYEQYV. The CDR3 nucleotides read TGTGCCAGCAGCTTAGAGGCAGGGGTCTACGAGCAGTACGTC.

The chain links TRBV5-4 to TRBJ2-1; TRBD2 matches 12 bases. The CDR3 totals 15 residues. Germline CDR1 reads SGHNT; CDR2 reads YYREEE (reference sequence). V was pared by 3 bases and J by 5 bases, with 3 bases of the junction left unmatched. The CDR3 DNA reads as TGTGCCAGCAGCTATGGACTAGCGGGGAACAATGAGCAGTTCTTC. It is translated as CASSYGLAGNNEQFF. The variable domain in full, with the rest retrieved from reference TRBV5-4 and TRBJ2-1, is ETGVTQSPTHLIKTRGQQVTLRCSSQSGHNTVSWYQQALGQGPQFIFQYYREEENGRGNFPPRFSGLQFPNYSSELNVNALELDDSALYLCASSYGLAGNNEQFFGPGTRLTVL.

The chain is built from TRBV3-1 (or the pseudogene TRBV3-2) and TRBJ2-5; the D gene is possibly TRBD2 (5 bases). Per germline, CDR1 LGHDT and CDR2 YNNKEL (reference sequence). V dropped 4 bases and J dropped 5 bases, with 23 bases sitting between them. The CDR3 spans 17 residues. CDR3 in amino acids: CASSRHTAASLGETQYF. For the CDR3, the DNA is TGTGCCAGCAGCCGTCACACGGCGGCTAGCTTAGGGGAGACCCAGTACTTC.

The rearrangement joins TRBV24-1 to TRBJ2-1; tentatively, D is TRBD2 (6 bases). Trimming pared 5 bases from V and 7 bases from J, leaving 14 bases between. Germline CDR1 and CDR2: KGHDR and SFDVKD. The CDR3 spans 14 residues. The CDR3 DNA reads as TGTGCCACCAGTGTCGGGGGTTCTAAGAATGAGCAGTTCTTC. Protein sequence: CATSVGGSKNEQFF.

The chain has TRBV7-3 and TRBJ2-3, with 9 bases aligning to TRBD1. Germline V gives CDR1 SGHTA, CDR2 FQGTGA. V dropped 5 bases and J dropped 1; count of bases not matched to a gene: 4. CDR3 length equals 15 residues. CDR3 bases: TGTGCCAGCAGCGTACAGGGGGCACGCACAGATACGCAGTATTTT. It yields the protein CASSVQGARTDTQYF.

The V and J genes are TRBV18 and TRBJ2-3, with unresolved D. Per germline, CDR1 KGHSH and CDR2 LQKENI. The length of the CDR3 is 12 residues. The V and J ends lost 8 bases and 0 bases respectively, with 6 bases between them. CDR3 nucleotides: TGTGCCAGCCACGATAGCACAGATACGCAGTATTTT. Its translation is CASHDSTDTQYF.